What follows are 7 T cell receptor beta chains derived from one specimen sequenced in a study of response to subunit inactivated influenza vaccine. TCRdb reanalysed the RT-PCR reads using MiXCR and keeps one entry per CDR3 protein. The sample holds roughly 760,000 distinct CDR3 sequences, roughly 20% seen once. Source: PBMCs from blood, taken 4 to 6 days after vaccination. All receptors come from a man aged 45-65 years who received an inactivated influenza vaccine.

The chain is built from TRBV21-1 and TRBJ2-3; the DNA was not compared with TRBD2, the D call given in the table. TRBV21-1 is marked as a pseudogene. The CDR3 loop spans 16 amino acids. CDR3 in amino acids: CASSDPRLAGTDTQYF. In DNA, the CDR3 is TGTGCCAGCAGCGATCCAAGACTAGCGGGCACAGATACGCAGTATTTT.

The rearrangement uses TRBV20-1 and TRBJ1-3; a weak D match, TRBD1 (6 bases). The ends were cut back, 5 bases at V and 0 bases at J, with 11 bases in the middle. The CDR3 has 14 residues. The germline V gene encodes CDR1 DFQATT and CDR2 SNEGSKA (reference sequence). The CDR3: CSAQRGGSGNTIYF. The CDR3 nucleotides are TGCAGTGCTCAGAGGGGGGGCTCTGGAAACACCATATATTTT.

The chain uses TRBV6-1 and TRBJ1-2, with 8 positions matching TRBD1. Trimming took 9 bases from V and 4 from J; bases not matched to a gene: 10. This CDR3 is 14 amino acids long. Germline values: CDR1 MNHNS, CDR2 SASEGT. The CDR3 DNA reads as TGTGCCAGTAGACCGGGACAGGATTTCTATGGCTACACCTTC. The encoded protein is CASRPGQDFYGYTF.

This clonotype was recorded a few times. As DNA, the CDR3 is TGCGCCAGCAGCCAAGATCATAGGGGTGCGACTGAAGCTTTCTTT. Its protein product is CASSQDHRGATEAFF. The V call is TRBV4-3, the J call TRBJ1-1, with D possibly being TRBD1 (5 bases). V shed 0 bases and J shed 5 bases, with 13 bases lying between them. CDR3 size: 15 residues. Germline CDR1 LGHNA, CDR2 YSLEER.

This clonotype was found a few times. The chain is built from TRBV5-1 and TRBJ2-1; D unresolved. CDR1 is SGHRS, CDR2 YFSETQ, per germline. With 0 bases removed from V and 9 bases from J, the gap between germline ends came to 10 bases. The CDR3 consists of 13 residues. CDR3 coding DNA: TGCGCCAGCAGCTTGGAGGTTCCTGGTGAGCAGTTCTTC. This encodes CASSLEVPGEQFF.

This clonotype was found a few times. This sequence joins TRBV11-2 and TRBJ2-3, with TRBD2 matching over 8 bases. The CDR3 is 15 amino acids. V was pared by 5 bases and J by 8 bases, with 12 bases of the junction left unmatched. The V gene's germline CDR1 is SGHAT and CDR2 FQNNGV. In DNA form, the CDR3 reads TGTGCCAGCAGCAGAGACGGACTAGCTCTGGTTACGCAGTATTTT. This sequence encodes CASSRDGLALVTQYF.

The chain carries TRBV20-1 and TRBJ1-2; D is uncertain. V dropped 0 bases and J dropped 4 bases, with 18 bases sitting between them. Germline values: CDR1 DFQATT, CDR2 SNEGSKA (reference sequence). The CDR3 spans 16 residues. The CDR3 region has the DNA TGCAGTGCTAGAGATCCGTTCGGACCTCCCATCTATGGCTACACCTTC. Translated: CSARDPFGPPIYGYTF.